Sample share makes the clone carrying this T cell receptor beta chain medium-sized. The antigen is unknown. As to time point: sample taken at primary tumor resection. The germline CDR1 and CDR2 sequences are SGHRS and YFSETQ. Deletions cut 2 bases from V and 5 bases from J, with 14 bases between. The CDR3 is 14 amino acids. This sample stems from a study of spatial heterogeneity in lung cancer. Study-level background: Each distinct TCR and UMI combination averaged more than ten appearances in raw reads.

Study-wide results and limits: Tumor mutation count correlated with how many alpha and beta TCRs expanded intratumorally. In tumor T cells, estimated coverage reached about 6.8% for alpha chains and under 15% for beta chains.

All TCR cDNA molecules were individually tagged with a unique molecular identifier. TCRdb reanalysed the 5' RACE reads using MiXCR and keeps one entry per CDR3 protein. The sample records about 11,000 distinct CDR3 sequences, 7.9% being singletons. The chain carries TRBV5-1 and TRBJ2-7; perhaps TRBD2 as D (6 bases). This specimen consisted of lung tumor tissue, obtained at surgery. This TCR was recovered from a female donor with early-stage non-small cell lung cancer. CDR3 nucleotide sequence: TGCGCCAGCAGCTTTTCAGGGAGGAGCCACGAGCAGTACTTC. Translating it yields CASSFSGRSHEQYF.